This TCR beta chain was recorded in a study of Ad26.COV2.S vaccination and SARS-CoV-2 variants. The wider study: A COV1001 Ad26.COV2.S trial-arm participant provided the sample. Ad26.COV2.S given intramuscularly, once or twice 56 days apart.

Clones were sequenced by immunoSEQ multiplex PCR, and TCRdb holds only the in-frame ones, with some missing. The repertoire holds approximately 410,000 clones, around 92% seen once, with approximately 1.6% in the top ten. Comment on this clone: Its antigen is still unknown.

Germline-derived CDR1 and CDR2 are SGHTA and FQGNSA. The CDR3 sequence is 17 residues long. The V and J ends lost 3 bases and 0 bases, in that order; junction bases with no gene match: 2. General observations from the study: It is possible that the TCR breadth and depth analyses underestimated the total T cell responses.

Specified treatment: 15 to 20 received Ad26.COV2.S at low or high dose, single or two shots; about 5 received placebo; per-sample allocation not given. Sampling happened 63 days after the first vaccine or placebo injection. Sequenced material: peripheral blood, taken in a trial of Ad26.COV2.S vaccine versus placebo. The V and J genes are TRBV7-2 and TRBJ2-1, with 13 positions matching TRBD2. The source is a person between 18 and 65 years old who received the Ad26.COV2.S COVID-19 vaccine or a placebo. The CDR3 spells CASSLGLAGTSYNEQFF. CDR3 coding DNA: TGTGCCAGCAGCTTGGGACTAGCGGGGACCTCCTACAATGAGCAGTTCTTC.